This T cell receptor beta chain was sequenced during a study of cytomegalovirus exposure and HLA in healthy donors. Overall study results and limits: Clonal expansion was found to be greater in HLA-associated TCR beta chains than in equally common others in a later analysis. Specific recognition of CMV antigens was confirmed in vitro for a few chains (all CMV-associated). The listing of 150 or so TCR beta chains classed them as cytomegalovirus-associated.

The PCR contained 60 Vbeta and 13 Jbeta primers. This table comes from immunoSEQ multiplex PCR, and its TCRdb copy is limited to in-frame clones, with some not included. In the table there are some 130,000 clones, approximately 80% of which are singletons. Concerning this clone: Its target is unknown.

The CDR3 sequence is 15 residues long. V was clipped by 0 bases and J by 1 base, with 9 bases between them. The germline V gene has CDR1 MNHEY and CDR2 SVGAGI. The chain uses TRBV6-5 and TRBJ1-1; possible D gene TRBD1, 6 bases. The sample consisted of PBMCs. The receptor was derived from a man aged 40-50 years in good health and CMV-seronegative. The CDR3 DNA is TGTGCCAGCAGTTACTCGATCAGGGGGAACACTGAAGCTTTCTTT. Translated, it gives CASSYSIRGNTEAFF.